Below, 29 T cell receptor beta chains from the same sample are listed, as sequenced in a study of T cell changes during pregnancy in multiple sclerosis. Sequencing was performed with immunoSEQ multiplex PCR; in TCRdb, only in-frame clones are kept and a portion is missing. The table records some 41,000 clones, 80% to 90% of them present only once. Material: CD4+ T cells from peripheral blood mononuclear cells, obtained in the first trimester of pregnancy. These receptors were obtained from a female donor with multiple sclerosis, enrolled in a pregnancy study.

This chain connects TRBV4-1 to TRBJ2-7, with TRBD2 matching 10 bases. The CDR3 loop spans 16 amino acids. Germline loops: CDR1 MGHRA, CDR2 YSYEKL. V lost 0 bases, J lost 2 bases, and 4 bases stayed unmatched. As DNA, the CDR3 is TGCGCCAGCAGCCAAGAGAGCGGGGGGGTCCCCTACGAGCAGTACTTC. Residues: CASSQESGGVPYEQYF.

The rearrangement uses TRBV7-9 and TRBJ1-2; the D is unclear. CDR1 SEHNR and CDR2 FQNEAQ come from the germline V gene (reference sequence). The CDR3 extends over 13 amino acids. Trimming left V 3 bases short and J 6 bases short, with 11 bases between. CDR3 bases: TGTGCCAGCAGCTTCACTAGGGAGGATGGCTACACCTTC. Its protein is CASSFTREDGYTF. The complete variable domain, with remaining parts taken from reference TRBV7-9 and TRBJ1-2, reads DTGVSQNPRHKITKRGQNVTFRCDPISEHNRLYWYRQTLGQGPEFLTYFQNEAQLEKSRLLSDRFSAERPKGSFSTLEIQRTEQGDSAMYLCASSFTREDGYTFGSGTRLTVV.

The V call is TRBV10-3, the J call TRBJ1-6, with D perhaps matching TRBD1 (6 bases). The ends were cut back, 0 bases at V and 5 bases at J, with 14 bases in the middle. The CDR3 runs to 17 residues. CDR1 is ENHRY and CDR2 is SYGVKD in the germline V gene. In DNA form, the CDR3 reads TGTGCCATCAGTGAGTCGGTACAGGGAAAAAATAATTCACCCCTCCACTTT. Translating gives CAISESVQGKNNSPLHF.

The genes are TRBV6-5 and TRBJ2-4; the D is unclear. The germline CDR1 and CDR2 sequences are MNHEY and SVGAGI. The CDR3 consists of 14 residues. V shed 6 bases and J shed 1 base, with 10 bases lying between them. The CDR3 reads CASSRARAKNIQYF. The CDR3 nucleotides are TGTGCCAGCAGCCGCGCCCGCGCCAAAAACATTCAGTACTTC.

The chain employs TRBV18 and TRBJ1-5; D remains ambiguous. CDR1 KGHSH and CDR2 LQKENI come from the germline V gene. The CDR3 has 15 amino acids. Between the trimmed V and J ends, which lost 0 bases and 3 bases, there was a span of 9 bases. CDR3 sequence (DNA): TGTGCCAGCTCACCACCGGTCGCGAACAATCAGCCCCAGCATTTT. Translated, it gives CASSPPVANNQPQHF.

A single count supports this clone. The CDR3 reads CASSSPRVRKETQYF. As DNA, the CDR3 is TGTGCCAGCAGCTCCCCCAGGGTCAGGAAGGAGACCCAGTACTTC. J is TRBJ2-5 and V is TRBV7-9; D may be TRBD1 (5 bases). Germline V gives CDR1 SEHNR, CDR2 FQNEAQ (reference sequence). V lost 4 bases, J lost 5 bases, and 17 bases lay in between. The CDR3 contains 15 residues.

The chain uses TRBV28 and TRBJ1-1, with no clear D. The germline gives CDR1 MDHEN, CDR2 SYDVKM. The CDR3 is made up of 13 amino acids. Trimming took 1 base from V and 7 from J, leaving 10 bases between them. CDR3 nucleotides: TGTGCCAGCAGTTTATCCCGAGAAAGTGAAGCTTTCTTT. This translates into CASSLSRESEAFF.

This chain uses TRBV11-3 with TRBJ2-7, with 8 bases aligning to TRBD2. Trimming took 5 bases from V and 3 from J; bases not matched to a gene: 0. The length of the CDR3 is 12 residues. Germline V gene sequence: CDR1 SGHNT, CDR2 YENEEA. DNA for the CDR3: TGTGCCAGCAGCCGGGGGGGCTACGAGCAGTACTTC. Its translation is CASSRGGYEQYF.

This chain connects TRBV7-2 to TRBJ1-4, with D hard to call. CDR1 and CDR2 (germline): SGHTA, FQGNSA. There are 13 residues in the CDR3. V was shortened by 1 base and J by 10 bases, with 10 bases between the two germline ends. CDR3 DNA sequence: TGTGCCAGCAGCTTAGATACGTCGCGAAAACTGTTTTTT. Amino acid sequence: CASSLDTSRKLFF. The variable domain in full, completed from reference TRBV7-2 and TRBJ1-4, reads GAGVSQSPSNKVTEKGKDVELRCDPISGHTALYWYRQSLGQGLEFLIYFQGNSAPDKSGLPSDRFSAERTGGSVSTLTIQRTQQEDSAVYLCASSLDTSRKLFFGSGTQLSVL.

Written as DNA, the CDR3 is TGCAGCGTTCGTCCGAGACTAGCGGACCACACCGGGGAGCTGTTTTTT. Translated: CSVRPRLADHTGELFF. The V gene is TRBV29-1, the J gene TRBJ2-2, with 9 bases lining up with TRBD2. Per germline, CDR1 SQVTM and CDR2 ANQGSEA. V gave up 5 bases and J gave up 3 bases; unmatched junction bases: 10. This CDR3 comprises 16 residues.

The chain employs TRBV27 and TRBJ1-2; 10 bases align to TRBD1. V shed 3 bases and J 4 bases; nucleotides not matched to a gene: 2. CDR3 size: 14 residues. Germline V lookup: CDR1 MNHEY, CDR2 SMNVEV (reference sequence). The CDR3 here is CASSFGDRGYGYTF. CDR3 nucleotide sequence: TGTGCCAGCAGTTTTGGGGACAGGGGCTATGGCTACACCTTC.

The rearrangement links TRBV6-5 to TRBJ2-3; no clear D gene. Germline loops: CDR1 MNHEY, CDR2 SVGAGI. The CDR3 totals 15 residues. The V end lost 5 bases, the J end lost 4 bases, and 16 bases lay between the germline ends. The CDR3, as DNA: TGTGCCAGCAGTAGAATGCTAGGAGCCGCAGATACGCAGTATTTT. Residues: CASSRMLGAADTQYF.

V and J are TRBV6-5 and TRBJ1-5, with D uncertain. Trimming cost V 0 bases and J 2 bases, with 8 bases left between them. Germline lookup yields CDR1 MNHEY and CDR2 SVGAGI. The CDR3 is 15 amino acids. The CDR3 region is CASSYSSAGNQPQHF. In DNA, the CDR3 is TGTGCCAGCAGTTACTCCTCCGCGGGCAATCAGCCCCAGCATTTT.

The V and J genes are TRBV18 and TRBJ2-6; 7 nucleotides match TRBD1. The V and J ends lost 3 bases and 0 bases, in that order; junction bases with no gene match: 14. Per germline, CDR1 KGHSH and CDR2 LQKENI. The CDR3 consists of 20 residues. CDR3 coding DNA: TGTGCCAGCTCACCTGCATGGGACAGCCTAATTAGCTCTGGGGCCAACGTCCTGACTTTC. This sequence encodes CASSPAWDSLISSGANVLTF.

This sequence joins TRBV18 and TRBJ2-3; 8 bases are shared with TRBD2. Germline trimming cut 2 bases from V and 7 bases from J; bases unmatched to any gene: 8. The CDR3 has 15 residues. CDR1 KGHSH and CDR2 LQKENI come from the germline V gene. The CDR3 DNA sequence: TGTGCCAGCTCACCAGAAAGCGGGGGCACGCATACGCAGTATTTT. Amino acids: CASSPESGGTHTQYF.

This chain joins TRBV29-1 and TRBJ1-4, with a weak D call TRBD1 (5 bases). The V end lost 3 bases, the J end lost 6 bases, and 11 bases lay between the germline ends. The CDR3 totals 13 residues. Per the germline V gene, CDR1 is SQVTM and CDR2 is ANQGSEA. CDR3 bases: TGCAGCGTTGAGGCTGACAGACATGAAAAACTGTTTTTT. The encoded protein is CSVEADRHEKLFF. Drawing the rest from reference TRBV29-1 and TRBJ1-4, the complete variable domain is SAVISQKPSRDICQRGTSLTIQCQVDSQVTMMFWYRQQPGQSLTLIATANQGSEATYESGFVIDKFPISRPNLTFSTLTVSNMSPEDSSIYLCSVEADRHEKLFFGSGTQLSVL.

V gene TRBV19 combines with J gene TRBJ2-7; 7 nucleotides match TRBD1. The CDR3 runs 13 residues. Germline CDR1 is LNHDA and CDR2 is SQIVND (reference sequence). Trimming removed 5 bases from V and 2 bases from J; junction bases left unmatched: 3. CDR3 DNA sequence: TGTGCCAGTAGTCCGGGACAGACCTACGAGCAGTACTTC. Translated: CASSPGQTYEQYF.

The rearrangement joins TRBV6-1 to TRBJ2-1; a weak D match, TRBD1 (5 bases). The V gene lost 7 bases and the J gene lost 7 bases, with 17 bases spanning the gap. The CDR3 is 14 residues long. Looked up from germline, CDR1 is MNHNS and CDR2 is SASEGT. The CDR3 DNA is TGTGCCAGCATCAGGGATGTAGGGGTAAATGAGCAGTTCTTC. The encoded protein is CASIRDVGVNEQFF.

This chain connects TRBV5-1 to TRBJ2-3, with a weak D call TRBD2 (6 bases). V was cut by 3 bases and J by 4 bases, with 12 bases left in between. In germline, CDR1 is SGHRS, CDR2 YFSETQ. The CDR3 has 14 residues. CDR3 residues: CASSSGVSADTQYF. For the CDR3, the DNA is TGCGCCAGCAGCTCGGGAGTTTCGGCAGATACGCAGTATTTT.

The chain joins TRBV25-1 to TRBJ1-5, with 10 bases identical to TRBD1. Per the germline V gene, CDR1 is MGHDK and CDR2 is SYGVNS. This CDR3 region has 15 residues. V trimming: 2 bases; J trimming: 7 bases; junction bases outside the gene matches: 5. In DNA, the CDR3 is TGTGCCAGCAGTGAAGGACAGGGGGGATGGCAGCCCCAGCATTTT. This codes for CASSEGQGGWQPQHF.

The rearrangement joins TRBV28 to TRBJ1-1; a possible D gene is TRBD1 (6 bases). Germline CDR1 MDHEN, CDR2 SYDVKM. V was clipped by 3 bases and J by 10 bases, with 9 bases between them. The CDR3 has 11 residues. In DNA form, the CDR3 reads TGTGCCAGCAGTTTCACAGGGCTAGCTTTCTTT. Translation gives CASSFTGLAFF.

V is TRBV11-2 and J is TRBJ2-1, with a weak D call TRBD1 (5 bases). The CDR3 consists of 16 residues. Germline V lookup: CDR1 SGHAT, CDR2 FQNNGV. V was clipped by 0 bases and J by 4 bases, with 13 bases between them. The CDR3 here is CASSLDSGRRYNEQFF. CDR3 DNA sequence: TGTGCCAGCAGCTTAGACTCAGGGCGGCGGTACAATGAGCAGTTCTTC.

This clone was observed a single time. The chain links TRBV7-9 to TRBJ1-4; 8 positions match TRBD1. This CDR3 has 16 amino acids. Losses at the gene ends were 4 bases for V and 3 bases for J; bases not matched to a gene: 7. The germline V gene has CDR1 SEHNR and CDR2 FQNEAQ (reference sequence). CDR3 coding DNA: TGTGCCAGCAGCTCTGGACAGGGTGTAGCTAATGAAAAACTGTTTTTT. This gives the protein CASSSGQGVANEKLFF.

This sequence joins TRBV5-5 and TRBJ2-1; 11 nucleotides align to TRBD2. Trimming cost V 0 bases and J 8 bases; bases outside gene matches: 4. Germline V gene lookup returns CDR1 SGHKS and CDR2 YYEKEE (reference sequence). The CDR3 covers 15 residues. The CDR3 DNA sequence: TGTGCCAGCAGCTTGGGTAGCGGGGGGGCTCATGAGCAGTTCTTC. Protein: CASSLGSGGAHEQFF.

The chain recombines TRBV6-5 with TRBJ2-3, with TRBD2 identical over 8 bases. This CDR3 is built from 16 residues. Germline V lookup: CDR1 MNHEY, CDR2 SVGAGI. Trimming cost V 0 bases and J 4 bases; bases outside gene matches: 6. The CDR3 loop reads CASSYSFAGGPDTQYF. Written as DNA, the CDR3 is TGTGCCAGCAGTTACTCATTCGCGGGAGGTCCAGATACGCAGTATTTT.

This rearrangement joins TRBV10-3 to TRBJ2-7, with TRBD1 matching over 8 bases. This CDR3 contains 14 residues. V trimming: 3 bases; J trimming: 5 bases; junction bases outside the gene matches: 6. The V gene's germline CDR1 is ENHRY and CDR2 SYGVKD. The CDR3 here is CAISETTGVHEQYF. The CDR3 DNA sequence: TGTGCCATCAGTGAAACGACAGGGGTGCACGAGCAGTACTTC.

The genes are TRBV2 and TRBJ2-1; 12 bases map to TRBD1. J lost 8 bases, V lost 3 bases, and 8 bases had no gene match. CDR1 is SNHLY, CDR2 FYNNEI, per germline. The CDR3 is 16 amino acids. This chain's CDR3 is CASSDPGQGASHEQFF. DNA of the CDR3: TGTGCCAGCAGTGACCCGGGACAGGGGGCGTCCCATGAGCAGTTCTTC. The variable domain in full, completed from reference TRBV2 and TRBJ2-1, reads EPEVTQTPSHQVTQMGQEVILRCVPISNHLYFYWYRQILGQKVEFLVSFYNNEISEKSEIFDDQFSVERPDGSNFTLKIRSTKLEDSAMYFCASSDPGQGASHEQFFGPGTRLTVL.

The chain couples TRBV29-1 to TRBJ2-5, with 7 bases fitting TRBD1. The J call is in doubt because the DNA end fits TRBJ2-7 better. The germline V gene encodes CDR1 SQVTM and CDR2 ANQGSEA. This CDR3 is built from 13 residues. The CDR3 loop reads CSVEGDSTYEQYF. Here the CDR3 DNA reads TGCAGCGTCGAGGGGGACAGCACCTACGAGCAGTACTTC.

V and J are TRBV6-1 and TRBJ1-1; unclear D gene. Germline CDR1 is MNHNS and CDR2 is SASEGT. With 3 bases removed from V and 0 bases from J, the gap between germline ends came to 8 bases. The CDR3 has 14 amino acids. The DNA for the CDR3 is TGTGCCAGCAGTGAGAGCGACGTGAACACTGAAGCTTTCTTT. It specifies CASSESDVNTEAFF.